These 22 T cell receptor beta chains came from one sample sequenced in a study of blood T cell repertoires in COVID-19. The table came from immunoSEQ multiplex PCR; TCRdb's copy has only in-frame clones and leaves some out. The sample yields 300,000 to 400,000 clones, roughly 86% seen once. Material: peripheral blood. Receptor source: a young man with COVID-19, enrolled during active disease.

The CDR3 loop reads CATSEAQDRGRQETQYF. The CDR3, as DNA: TGTGCCACCAGTGAAGCTCAAGACAGGGGGCGACAAGAGACCCAGTACTTC. The chain uses TRBV24-1 and TRBJ2-5, with TRBD1 identical over 10 bases. The ends lost 4 bases at V and 2 bases at J; junction bases unmatched: 9. CDR1 is KGHDR, CDR2 SFDVKD, per germline. The CDR3 length is 17 residues.

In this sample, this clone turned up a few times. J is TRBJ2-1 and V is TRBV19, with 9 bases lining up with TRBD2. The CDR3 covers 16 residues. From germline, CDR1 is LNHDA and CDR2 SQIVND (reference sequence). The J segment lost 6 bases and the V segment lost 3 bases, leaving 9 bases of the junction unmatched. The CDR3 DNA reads TGTGCCAGTAGTATTGGCGGGGGGGCGAATGGCAATGAGCAGTTCTTC. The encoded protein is CASSIGGGANGNEQFF.

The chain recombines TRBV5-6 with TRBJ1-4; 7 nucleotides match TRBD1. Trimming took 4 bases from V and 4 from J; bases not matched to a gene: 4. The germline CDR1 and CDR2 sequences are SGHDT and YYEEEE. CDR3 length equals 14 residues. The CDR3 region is CASSTGQINEKLFF. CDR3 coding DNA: TGTGCCAGCAGCACGGGACAGATTAATGAAAAACTGTTTTTT.

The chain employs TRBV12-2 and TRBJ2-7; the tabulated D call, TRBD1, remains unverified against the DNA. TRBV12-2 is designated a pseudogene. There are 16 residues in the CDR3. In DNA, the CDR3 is TGTGCAAGTCGCTTTTGCCGGGACAGGGTTTTCTACGAGCAGTACTTC. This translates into CASRFCRDRVFYEQYF.

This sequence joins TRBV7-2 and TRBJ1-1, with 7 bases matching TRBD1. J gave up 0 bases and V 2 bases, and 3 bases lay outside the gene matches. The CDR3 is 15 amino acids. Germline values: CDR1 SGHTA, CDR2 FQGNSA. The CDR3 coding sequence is TGTGCCAGCAGCTTATTAGGGGGCCTGAACACTGAAGCTTTCTTT. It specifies CASSLLGGLNTEAFF.

CDR3 loop: CASSLKIAGVYEQYF. The DNA for the CDR3 is TGTGCCAGCAGCTTGAAGATAGCGGGAGTCTACGAGCAGTACTTC. The genes are TRBV5-4 and TRBJ2-7, with TRBD2 matching 9 bases. The CDR3 totals 15 residues. Per germline, CDR1 SGHNT and CDR2 YYREEE (reference sequence). The J segment lost 3 bases and the V segment lost 1 base, leaving 5 bases of the junction unmatched.

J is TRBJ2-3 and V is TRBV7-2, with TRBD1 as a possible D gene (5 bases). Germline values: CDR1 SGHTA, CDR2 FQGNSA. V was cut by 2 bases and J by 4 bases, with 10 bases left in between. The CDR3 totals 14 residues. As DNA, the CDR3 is TGTGCCAGCAGCTTACAGGGCACTGCAGATACGCAGTATTTT. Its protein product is CASSLQGTADTQYF.

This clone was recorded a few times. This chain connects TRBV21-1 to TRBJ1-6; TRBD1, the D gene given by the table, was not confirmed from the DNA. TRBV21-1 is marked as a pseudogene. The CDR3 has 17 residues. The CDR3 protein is CASPDRGLCSYNSPLHF. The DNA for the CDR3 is TGTGCCAGCCCGGACAGGGGGCTTTGCTCCTATAATTCACCCCTCCACTTT.

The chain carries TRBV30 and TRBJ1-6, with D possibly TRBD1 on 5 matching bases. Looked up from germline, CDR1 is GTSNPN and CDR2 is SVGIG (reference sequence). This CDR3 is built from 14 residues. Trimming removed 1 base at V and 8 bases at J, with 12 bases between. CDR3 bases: TGTGCCTGGAGTGCGCAGGGTAGGGATTCACCCCTCCACTTT. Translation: CAWSAQGRDSPLHF. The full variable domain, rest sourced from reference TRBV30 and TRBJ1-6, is SQTIHQWPATLVQPVGSPLSLECTVEGTSNPNLYWYRQAAGRGLQLLFYSVGIGQISSEVPQNLSASRPQDRQFILSSKKLLLSDSGFYLCAWSAQGRDSPLHFGNGTRLTVT.

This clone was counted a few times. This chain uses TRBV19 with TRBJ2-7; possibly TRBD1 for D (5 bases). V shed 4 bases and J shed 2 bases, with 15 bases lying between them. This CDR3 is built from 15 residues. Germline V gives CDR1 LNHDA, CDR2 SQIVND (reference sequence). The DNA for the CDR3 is TGTGCCAGTAGTACCACAGGTACAACAACCTACGAGCAGTACTTC. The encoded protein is CASSTTGTTTYEQYF. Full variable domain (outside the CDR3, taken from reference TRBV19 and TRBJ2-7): DGGITQSPKYLFRKEGQNVTLSCEQNLNHDAMYWYRQDPGQGLRLIYYSQIVNDFQKGDIAEGYSVSREKKESFPLTVTSAQKNPTAFYLCASSTTGTTTYEQYFGPGTRLTVT.

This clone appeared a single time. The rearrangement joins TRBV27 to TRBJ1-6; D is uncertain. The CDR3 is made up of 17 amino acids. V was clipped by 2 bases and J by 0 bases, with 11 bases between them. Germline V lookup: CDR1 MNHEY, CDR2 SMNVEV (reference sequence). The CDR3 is CASSLVYGSSYNSPLHF. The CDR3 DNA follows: TGTGCCAGCAGTTTAGTTTATGGGAGCTCCTATAATTCACCCCTCCACTTT.

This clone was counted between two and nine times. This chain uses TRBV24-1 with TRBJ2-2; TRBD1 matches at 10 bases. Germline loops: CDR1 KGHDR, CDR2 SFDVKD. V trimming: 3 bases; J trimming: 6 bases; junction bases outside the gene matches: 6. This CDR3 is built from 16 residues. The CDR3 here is CATSDPGQGLSGELFF. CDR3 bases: TGTGCCACCAGTGATCCGGGACAGGGGCTATCCGGGGAGCTGTTTTTT.

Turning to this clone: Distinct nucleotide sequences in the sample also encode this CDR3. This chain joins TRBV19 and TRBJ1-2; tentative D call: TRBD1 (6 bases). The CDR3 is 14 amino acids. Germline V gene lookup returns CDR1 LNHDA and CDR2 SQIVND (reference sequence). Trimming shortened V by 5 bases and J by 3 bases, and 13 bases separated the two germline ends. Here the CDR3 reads CASSPRDNHYGYTF. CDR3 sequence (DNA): TGTGCCAGTAGTCCCAGGGACAATCACTATGGCTACACCTTC.

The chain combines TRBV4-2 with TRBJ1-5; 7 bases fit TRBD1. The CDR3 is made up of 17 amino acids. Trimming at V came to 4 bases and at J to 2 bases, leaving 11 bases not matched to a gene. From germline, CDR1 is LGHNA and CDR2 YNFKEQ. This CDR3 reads CASSRGTGDLGNQPQHF. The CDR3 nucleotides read TGTGCCAGCAGCCGGGGAACAGGGGATTTAGGCAATCAGCCCCAGCATTTT.

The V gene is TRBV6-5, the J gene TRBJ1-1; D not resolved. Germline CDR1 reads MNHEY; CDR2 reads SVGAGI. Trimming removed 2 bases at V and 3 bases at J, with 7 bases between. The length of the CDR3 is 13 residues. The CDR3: CASSYEAYTEAFF. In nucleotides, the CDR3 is TGTGCCAGCAGTTACGAGGCTTACACTGAAGCTTTCTTT.

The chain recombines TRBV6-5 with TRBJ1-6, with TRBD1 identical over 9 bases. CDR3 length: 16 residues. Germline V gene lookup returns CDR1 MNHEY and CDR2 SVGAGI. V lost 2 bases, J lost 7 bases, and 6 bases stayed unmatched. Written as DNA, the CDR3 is TGTGCCAGCAGTTACCTGGGACAGGGCTCCAATTCACCCCTCCACTTT. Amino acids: CASSYLGQGSNSPLHF.

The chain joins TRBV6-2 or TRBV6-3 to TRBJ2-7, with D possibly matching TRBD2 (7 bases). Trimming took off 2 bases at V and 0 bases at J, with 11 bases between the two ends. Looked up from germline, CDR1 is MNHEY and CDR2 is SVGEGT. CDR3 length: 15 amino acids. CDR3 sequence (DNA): TGTGCCAGCAGTTACCATCGGGGGGCCTCCTACGAGCAGTACTTC. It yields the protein CASSYHRGASYEQYF.

The CDR3 loop is CASSSRTSPDYEQYF. The CDR3 region has the DNA TGTGCCAGCAGTTCTCGGACATCTCCCGACTACGAGCAGTACTTC. The V call is TRBV6-2 or TRBV6-3, the J call TRBJ2-7, with D possibly matching TRBD1 (5 bases). V was cut by 4 bases and J by 3 bases, with 16 bases left in between. The germline V gene has CDR1 MNHEY and CDR2 SVGEGT. CDR3 length equals 15 residues.

CDR3 sequence (DNA): TGTGCCTGGAGGAGACAGGGTGCGAACACCGGGGAGCTGTTTTTT. Protein: CAWRRQGANTGELFF. The rearrangement links TRBV30 to TRBJ2-2; 7 bases agree with TRBD1. The CDR3 has 15 residues. The germline V gene has CDR1 GTSNPN and CDR2 SVGIG (reference sequence). V lost 3 bases, J lost 0 bases, and 4 bases stayed unmatched.

CDR3 residues: CASSSRGQGLAKLFF. As DNA, the CDR3 is TGTGCCAGCAGCTCCCGCGGCCAGGGACTGGCGAAACTGTTTTTT. The V gene is TRBV7-2, the J gene TRBJ1-4, with TRBD1 as a possible D gene (5 bases). CDR3 length: 15 residues. Germline V CDR1 and CDR2: SGHTA, FQGNSA. The germline V and J ends were trimmed by 4 bases and 11 bases, with 20 bases remaining between them.

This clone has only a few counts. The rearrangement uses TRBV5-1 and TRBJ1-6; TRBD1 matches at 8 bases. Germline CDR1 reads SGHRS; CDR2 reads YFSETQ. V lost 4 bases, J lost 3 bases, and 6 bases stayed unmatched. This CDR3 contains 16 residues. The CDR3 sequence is CASSPDRAVYNSPLHF. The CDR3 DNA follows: TGCGCCAGCAGCCCGGACAGGGCGGTCTATAATTCACCCCTCCACTTT.

CDR3 coding DNA: TGTGCCACCAGCAGAGATACTAGCGGGAGGGGTTACGAGCAGTACTTC. Protein: CATSRDTSGRGYEQYF. V usage is TRBV15 and J usage is TRBJ2-7; 13 nucleotides align to TRBD2. The CDR3 has 16 residues. The germline V gene encodes CDR1 LNHNV and CDR2 YYDKDF (reference sequence). The V gene end was trimmed by 0 bases and the J gene end by 4 bases; junction bases not matched to a gene: 3.